This TCR beta chain was sequenced in a study of blood T cell repertoires in COVID-19. Method: immunoSEQ multiplex PCR; TCRdb's copy keeps in-frame clones and lacks some. The sample shows roughly 100,000 clones, almost 90% of them seen only once. The TCR was taken from a human donor in a cohort sampled during active COVID-19. The sequencing sample was made of peripheral blood.

The CDR3 loop reads CASSHSGYPYEQYF. The CDR3 DNA is TGCGCCAGCAGCCATAGCGGGTATCCCTACGAGCAGTACTTC. The chain combines TRBV10-1 with TRBJ2-7; 7 positions match TRBD2. The germline CDR1 and CDR2 sequences are WNHNN and SYGVQD (reference sequence). The CDR3 covers 14 residues. V was clipped by 6 bases and J by 2 bases; unmatched bases: 7.